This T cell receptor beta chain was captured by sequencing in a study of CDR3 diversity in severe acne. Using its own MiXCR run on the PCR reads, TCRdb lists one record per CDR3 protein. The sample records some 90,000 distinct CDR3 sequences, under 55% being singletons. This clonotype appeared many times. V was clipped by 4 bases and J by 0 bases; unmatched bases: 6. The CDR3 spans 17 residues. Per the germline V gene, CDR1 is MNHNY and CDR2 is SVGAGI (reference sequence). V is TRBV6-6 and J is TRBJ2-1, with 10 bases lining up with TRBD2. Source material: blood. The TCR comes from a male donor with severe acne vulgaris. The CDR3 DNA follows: TGTGCCAGCAGTTGGCTAGCGGGAGAAGACTCCTACAATGAGCAGTTCTTC. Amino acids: CASSWLAGEDSYNEQFF.